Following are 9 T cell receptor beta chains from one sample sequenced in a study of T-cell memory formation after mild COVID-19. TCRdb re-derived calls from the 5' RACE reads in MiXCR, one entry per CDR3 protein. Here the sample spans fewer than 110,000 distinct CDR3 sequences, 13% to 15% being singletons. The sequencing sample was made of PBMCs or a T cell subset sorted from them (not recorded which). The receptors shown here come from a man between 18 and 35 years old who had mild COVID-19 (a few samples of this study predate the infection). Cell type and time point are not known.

The CDR3 DNA is TGTGCCAGCAGAACCCACCGACTAGCGGGGGGGCGGGCCGGGGAGCTGTTTTTT. Protein sequence: CASRTHRLAGGRAGELFF. The chain combines TRBV28 with TRBJ2-2; 14 bases align to TRBD2. The CDR3 contains 18 residues. The germline V gene has CDR1 MDHEN and CDR2 SYDVKM. The junction had 12 bases not matched to a gene; V was cut back by 6 bases and J by 6 bases.

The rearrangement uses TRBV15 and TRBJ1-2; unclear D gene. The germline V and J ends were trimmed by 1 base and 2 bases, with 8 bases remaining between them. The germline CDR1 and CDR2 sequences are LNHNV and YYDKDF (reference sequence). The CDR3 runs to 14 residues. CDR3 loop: CATSRVGSNYGYTF. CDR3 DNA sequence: TGTGCCACCAGCAGAGTGGGCAGCAACTATGGCTACACCTTC.

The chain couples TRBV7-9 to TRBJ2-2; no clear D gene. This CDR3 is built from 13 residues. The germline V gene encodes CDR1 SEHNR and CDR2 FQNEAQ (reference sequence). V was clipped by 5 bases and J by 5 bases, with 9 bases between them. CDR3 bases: TGTGCCAGCAGCGCCACAGCAACCGGGGAGCTGTTTTTT. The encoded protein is CASSATATGELFF.

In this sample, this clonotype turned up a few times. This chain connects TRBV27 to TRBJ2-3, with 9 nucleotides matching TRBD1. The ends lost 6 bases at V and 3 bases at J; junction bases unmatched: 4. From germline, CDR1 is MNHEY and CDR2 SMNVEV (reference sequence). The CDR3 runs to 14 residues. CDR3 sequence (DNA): TGTGCCAGCAGGACGGGACAGGGAACAGATACGCAGTATTTT. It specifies CASRTGQGTDTQYF.

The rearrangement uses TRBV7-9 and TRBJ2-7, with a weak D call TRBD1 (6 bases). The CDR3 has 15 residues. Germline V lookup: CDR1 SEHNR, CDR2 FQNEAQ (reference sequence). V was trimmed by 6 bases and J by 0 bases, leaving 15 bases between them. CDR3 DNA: TGTGCCAGCAGTCCAGGGGTCTTTAGCTCCTACGAGCAGTACTTC. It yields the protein CASSPGVFSSYEQYF. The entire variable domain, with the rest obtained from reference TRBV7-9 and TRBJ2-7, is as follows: DTGVSQNPRHKITKRGQNVTFRCDPISEHNRLYWYRQTLGQGPEFLTYFQNEAQLEKSRLLSDRFSAERPKGSFSTLEIQRTEQGDSAMYLCASSPGVFSSYEQYFGPGTRLTVT.

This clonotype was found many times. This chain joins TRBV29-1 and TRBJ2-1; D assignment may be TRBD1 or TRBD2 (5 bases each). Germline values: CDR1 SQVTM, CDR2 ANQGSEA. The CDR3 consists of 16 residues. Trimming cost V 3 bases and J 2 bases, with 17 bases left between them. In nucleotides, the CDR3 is TGCAGCGTTGATGGCGCGCCGGGACGGGCCTACAATGAGCAGTTCTTC. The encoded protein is CSVDGAPGRAYNEQFF.

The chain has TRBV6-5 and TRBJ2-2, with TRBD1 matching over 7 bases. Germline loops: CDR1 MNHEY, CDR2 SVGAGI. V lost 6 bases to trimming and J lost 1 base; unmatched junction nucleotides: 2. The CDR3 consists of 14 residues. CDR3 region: CASSRTGNTGELFF. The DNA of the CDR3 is TGTGCCAGCAGCCGGACAGGGAACACCGGGGAGCTGTTTTTT.

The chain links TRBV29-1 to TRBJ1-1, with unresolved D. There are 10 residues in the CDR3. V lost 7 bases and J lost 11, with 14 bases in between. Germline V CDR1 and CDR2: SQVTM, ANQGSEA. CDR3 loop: CSAFGSAAFF. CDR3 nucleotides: TGCAGCGCTTTCGGGTCGGCGGCTTTCTTT.

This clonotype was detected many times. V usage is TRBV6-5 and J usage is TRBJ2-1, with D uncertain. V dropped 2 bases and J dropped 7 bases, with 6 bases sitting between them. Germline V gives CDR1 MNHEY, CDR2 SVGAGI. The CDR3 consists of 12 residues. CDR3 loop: CASSYTGNEQFF. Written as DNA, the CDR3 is TGTGCCAGCAGTTACACTGGGAATGAGCAGTTCTTC.